The 21 T cell receptor beta chains presented below share a single source sample, sequenced in a study of blood T cells in healthy people across ages. PCR was performed a second time for about 7 to 12 cycles using a sample-barcoded 5' primer and a J-beta primer mix. TCRdb re-analysed the 5' RACE reads in MiXCR, keeping a single row per CDR3 protein. The sample contains 1.5 million to 2 million distinct CDR3 sequences, around half of which appear only once. The sample comprised blood. These receptors all stem from a middle-aged woman in good health.

V gene TRBV5-1 combines with J gene TRBJ2-3; 7 positions match TRBD1. This CDR3 region has 15 residues. Per the germline V gene, CDR1 is SGHRS and CDR2 is YFSETQ. V lost 4 bases to trimming and J lost 4 bases; unmatched junction nucleotides: 9. The CDR3 here is CASSKQGSFADTQYF. The CDR3 DNA follows: TGCGCCAGCAGCAAACAGGGGTCCTTCGCAGATACGCAGTATTTT. Full variable domain (missing parts from reference TRBV5-1 and TRBJ2-3): KAGVTQTPRYLIKTRGQQVTLSCSPISGHRSVSWYQQTPGQGLQFLFEYFSETQRNKGNFPGRFSGRQFSNSRSEMNVSTLELGDSALYLCASSKQGSFADTQYFGPGTRLTVL.

The chain couples TRBV7-8 to TRBJ2-3; 9 bases map to TRBD1. The ends lost 3 bases at V and 5 bases at J; junction bases unmatched: 12. Germline loops: CDR1 SGHVS, CDR2 FQNEAQ. This CDR3 region has 17 residues. The CDR3 here is CASSFPIGQGREDTQYF. CDR3 in DNA: TGTGCCAGCAGCTTTCCGATCGGACAGGGGAGGGAAGATACGCAGTATTTT.

V usage is TRBV3-1 and J usage is TRBJ2-5, with no clear D. V was trimmed by 0 bases and J by 2 bases, leaving 13 bases between them. The CDR3 spans 16 residues. Germline V gives CDR1 LGHDT, CDR2 YNNKEL (reference sequence). The CDR3 DNA sequence: TGTGCCAGCAGCCAAGATCCTCGGAAACAACAAGAGACCCAGTACTTC. Its protein is CASSQDPRKQQETQYF.

The chain couples TRBV28 to TRBJ1-6, with D perhaps TRBD1 (5 bases). CDR1 is MDHEN, CDR2 SYDVKM, per germline. The CDR3 has 14 residues. With 2 bases removed from V and 6 bases from J, the gap between germline ends came to 8 bases. The CDR3 region is CASSLRQSNSPLHF. CDR3 in DNA: TGTGCCAGCAGTTTAAGACAGTCTAATTCACCCCTCCACTTT. Based on the CDR3 plus reference TRBV28 and TRBJ1-6, the full variable domain is DVKVTQSSRYLVKRTGEKVFLECVQDMDHENMFWYRQDPGLGLRLIYFSYDVKMKEKGDIPEGYSVSREKKERFSLILESASTNQTSMYLCASSLRQSNSPLHFGNGTRLTVT.

The V gene is TRBV11-2, the J gene TRBJ1-2; 7 bases match TRBD1. V was clipped by 5 bases and J by 7 bases; unmatched bases: 7. In germline, CDR1 is SGHAT, CDR2 FQNNGV. The CDR3 loop spans 13 amino acids. CDR3 amino acids: CASSPETGSGYTF. Here the CDR3 DNA reads TGTGCCAGCAGCCCAGAGACAGGGTCTGGCTACACCTTC.

The rearrangement uses TRBV9 and TRBJ2-7; D call uncertain. The V end lost 0 bases, the J end lost 1 base, and 14 bases lay between the germline ends. The CDR3 sequence is 16 residues long. CDR1 SGDLS and CDR2 YYNGEE come from the germline V gene. CDR3 residues: CASSVDSSLSSYEQYF. The CDR3 nucleotides read TGTGCCAGCAGCGTAGATTCCAGCCTTTCTTCCTACGAGCAGTACTTC.

In DNA form, the CDR3 reads TGCAGCGTTCTGGACGCAAGAAGCTCCTACGAGCAGTACTTC. It encodes CSVLDARSSYEQYF. The chain joins TRBV29-1 to TRBJ2-7; D is uncertain. V gave up 5 bases and J gave up 0 bases, with 14 bases separating them. The CDR3 sequence is 14 residues long. The germline gives CDR1 SQVTM, CDR2 ANQGSEA.

V and J are TRBV28 and TRBJ1-5; TRBD1 matches 9 bases. V lost 11 bases, J lost 9 bases, and 11 bases stayed unmatched. This CDR3 is built from 13 residues. Germline CDR1 and CDR2: MDHEN and SYDVKM. The CDR3 bases are TGTGCCGTAGGGACAGGGCTTATCCGGCCCCAGCATTTT. Residues: CAVGTGLIRPQHF.

V gene TRBV7-9 combines with J gene TRBJ1-1, with 9 bases identical to TRBD1. CDR3 length equals 15 residues. The germline V gene encodes CDR1 SEHNR and CDR2 FQNEAQ (reference sequence). The V and J ends lost 8 bases and 2 bases, in that order; junction bases with no gene match: 9. CDR3 bases: TGTGCCAGCTACCGAACGGGACAGGGCAACACTGAAGCTTTCTTT. As protein: CASYRTGQGNTEAFF.

The V call is TRBV11-3, the J call TRBJ2-5; TRBD2 matches at 7 bases. V lost 5 bases, J lost 11 bases, and 11 bases stayed unmatched. This CDR3 spans 13 amino acids. Germline CDR1 is SGHNT and CDR2 is YENEEA. CDR3 in DNA: TGTGCCAGCAGCCTGGGACTATCCTACGGGCAGTACTTC. Protein product: CASSLGLSYGQYF. The variable domain in full, with the rest retrieved from reference TRBV11-3 and TRBJ2-5, is EAGVVQSPRYKIIEKKQPVAFWCNPISGHNTLYWYLQNLGQGPELLIRYENEEAVDDSQLPKDRFSAERLKGVDSTLKIQPAELGDSAVYLCASSLGLSYGQYFGPGTRLLVL.

The genes are TRBV6-5 and TRBJ1-2; possibly TRBD1 for D (5 bases). Germline CDR1 is MNHEY and CDR2 is SVGAGI. Trimming cost V 2 bases and J 8 bases, with 30 bases left between them. This CDR3 is built from 19 residues. This chain's CDR3 is CASSYLNPDRGLRLAGYTF. In DNA form, the CDR3 reads TGTGCCAGCAGTTACCTCAACCCGGATAGGGGCCTACGGTTGGCGGGCTACACCTTC.

Worth noting for this clonotype: This may be a read error, as it is one base from a much larger clone. The chain links TRBV6-5 to TRBJ2-1, with D perhaps assigned TRBD1 or TRBD2 (6 bases each). The CDR3 runs 12 residues. V dropped 4 bases and J dropped 11 bases, with 12 bases sitting between them. Germline V gene lookup returns CDR1 MNHEY and CDR2 SVGAGI. The CDR3 region has the DNA TGTGCCAGCAGTTTCGGGGGCGGTAAGCAGTTCTTC. Translation: CASSFGGGKQFF.

The rearrangement joins TRBV6-6 to TRBJ2-1; possibly TRBD1 for D (6 bases). This CDR3 is built from 17 residues. The V gene lost 2 bases and the J gene lost 0 bases, with 14 bases spanning the gap. Germline V CDR1 and CDR2: MNHNY, SVGAGI (reference sequence). CDR3: CASSYDRMDFSYNEQFF. CDR3 nucleotide sequence: TGTGCCAGCAGTTACGACAGGATGGACTTCTCCTACAATGAGCAGTTCTTC.

The sample holds a few counts of this clonotype. The CDR3 reads CSVYTGTSGGEGYNEQFF. Written as DNA, the CDR3 is TGCAGCGTTTATACCGGGACTAGCGGGGGCGAAGGTTACAATGAGCAGTTCTTC. This sequence joins TRBV29-1 and TRBJ2-1; TRBD2 matches 14 bases. V was pared by 5 bases and J by 4 bases, with 13 bases of the junction left unmatched. Germline lookup yields CDR1 SQVTM and CDR2 ANQGSEA. The CDR3 totals 18 residues.

This CDR3 is CASSTLAGGPKETQYF. CDR3 bases: TGTGCCAGCAGCACACTAGCGGGGGGCCCTAAAGAGACCCAGTACTTC. V and J are TRBV6-5 and TRBJ2-5; 12 bases line up with TRBD2. There are 16 residues in the CDR3. Germline assignment: CDR1 MNHEY and CDR2 SVGAGI. V was pared by 6 bases and J by 3 bases, with 8 bases of the junction left unmatched.

DNA for the CDR3: TGTGCCAGCAGCTCTCGTGGAGGGATCAATGAAAAACTGTTTTTT. Translating it yields CASSSRGGINEKLFF. The V gene is TRBV7-2, the J gene TRBJ1-4; the D is unclear. Germline CDR1 SGHTA, CDR2 FQGNSA. The V end was cut by 4 bases, the J end by 5 bases, with 14 bases between. The CDR3 covers 15 residues.

This clonotype has only a few counts. The chain links TRBV14 to TRBJ2-1, with D possibly matching TRBD1 (5 bases). CDR1 and CDR2 (germline): SGHDN, FVKESK. Trimming cost V 2 bases and J 10 bases, with 9 bases left between them. The CDR3 has 12 residues. The CDR3 region is CASSQRGWEQFF. As DNA, the CDR3 is TGTGCCAGCAGCCAAAGGGGCTGGGAGCAGTTCTTC.

This clonotype was seen only once. V usage is TRBV7-9 and J usage is TRBJ1-5; D uncertain. Germline values: CDR1 SEHNR, CDR2 FQNEAQ (reference sequence). CDR3 length: 16 amino acids. With 3 bases removed from V and 0 bases from J, the gap between germline ends came to 12 bases. The CDR3 sequence: CASSFGQSNSNQPQHF. In DNA, the CDR3 is TGTGCCAGCAGCTTTGGCCAGAGCAATAGCAATCAGCCCCAGCATTTT.

This rearrangement joins TRBV20-1 to TRBJ2-7; no clear D. Germline V gives CDR1 DFQATT, CDR2 SNEGSKA (reference sequence). Trimming took 6 bases from V and 7 from J, leaving 10 bases between them. There are 10 residues in the CDR3. The CDR3 sequence is CSASRLEQYF. CDR3 coding DNA: TGCAGTGCCAGTCGCTTAGAGCAGTACTTC.

V is TRBV20-1 and J is TRBJ2-7, with TRBD2 identical over 14 bases. In germline, CDR1 is DFQATT, CDR2 SNEGSKA (reference sequence). V trimming: 5 bases; J trimming: 2 bases; junction bases outside the gene matches: 8. The CDR3 loop spans 16 amino acids. CDR3 region: CSAGTSGGTKPYEQYF. CDR3 DNA sequence: TGCAGTGCTGGGACTAGCGGGGGAACCAAACCCTACGAGCAGTACTTC.

This clonotype showed up many times. This chain links TRBV20-1 with TRBJ2-7; D call uncertain. The CDR3 is 12 residues long. Germline V gene data show CDR1 as DFQATT and CDR2 as SNEGSKA (reference sequence). V was trimmed by 6 bases and J by 3 bases, leaving 12 bases between them. CDR3 protein: CSARLSSYEQYF. The CDR3 coding sequence is TGCAGTGCGCGGCTTTCGAGCTACGAGCAGTACTTC.